This entry lists 27 T cell receptor beta chains sequenced from one sample in a study of T cell responses to AZD1222 COVID-19 vaccine. Profiling relied on immunoSEQ multiplex PCR, and the TCRdb table lists in-frame clones only, not all of them. The sample has about 80,000 clones, roughly 85% seen once. The sample consisted of peripheral blood, taken 28 days after the second AZD1222 dose. The receptors come from an adult who received the AZD1222 COVID-19 vaccine.

This clone appeared a single time. V gene TRBV7-9 combines with J gene TRBJ2-1, with 10 bases lining up with TRBD2. J was trimmed by 7 bases and V by 1 base; bases with no gene match: 4. The CDR3 runs 15 residues. Per the germline V gene, CDR1 is SEHNR and CDR2 is FQNEAQ (reference sequence). The CDR3 spells CASSLGGLAHNEQFF. The CDR3 bases are TGTGCCAGCAGCTTAGGGGGACTAGCGCATAATGAGCAGTTCTTC.

The CDR3 loop is CASSQAVHEQYF. In DNA form, the CDR3 reads TGTGCCAGCAGCCAAGCTGTCCACGAGCAGTACTTC. This chain joins TRBV3-1 (or the pseudogene TRBV3-2) and TRBJ2-7; D gene uncertain. The CDR3 consists of 12 residues. V lost 1 base and J 5 bases, leaving 6 bases between the germline ends. The germline gives CDR1 LGHDT, CDR2 YNNKEL (reference sequence).

The V call is TRBV19, the J call TRBJ2-5; 7 bases agree with TRBD2. The germline gives CDR1 LNHDA, CDR2 SQIVND (reference sequence). The V and J ends lost 7 bases and 2 bases, in that order; junction bases with no gene match: 4. This CDR3 region has 13 residues. The CDR3, as DNA: TGTGCCAGTAATGGGGGGGGGCAAGAGACCCAGTACTTC. It encodes CASNGGGQETQYF.

The chain links TRBV18 to TRBJ2-1; TRBD2 matches 11 bases. The V segment lost 3 bases and the J segment 0 bases; nucleotides outside the gene matches: 10. The CDR3 covers 19 residues. Germline V gene lookup returns CDR1 KGHSH and CDR2 LQKENI. The CDR3 region has the DNA TGTGCCAGCTCACCCGACCTAGCGGGAGGCCTGAGCTCCTACAATGAGCAGTTCTTC. Its protein product is CASSPDLAGGLSSYNEQFF. Full variable domain (outside the CDR3, taken from reference TRBV18 and TRBJ2-1): NAGVMQNPRHLVRRRGQEARLRCSPMKGHSHVYWYRQLPEEGLKFMVYLQKENIIDESGMPKERFSAEFPKEGPSILRIQQVVRGDSAAYFCASSPDLAGGLSSYNEQFFGPGTRLTVL.

The gene calls are TRBV19 and TRBJ1-1; perhaps TRBD1 as D (5 bases). The germline gives CDR1 LNHDA, CDR2 SQIVND (reference sequence). Trimming shortened V by 5 bases and J by 2 bases, and 12 bases separated the two germline ends. The length of the CDR3 is 14 residues. The CDR3 is CASSHQGTNTEAFF. The CDR3 nucleotides are TGTGCCAGTAGTCACCAGGGTACAAACACTGAAGCTTTCTTT.

V is TRBV28 and J is TRBJ1-5; D remains ambiguous. V was cut by 6 bases and J by 2 bases, with 11 bases left in between. There are 14 residues in the CDR3. Germline V CDR1 and CDR2: MDHEN, SYDVKM. The CDR3 DNA is TGTGCCAGCAGGCTAGGGCAACGCAATCAGCCCCAGCATTTT. It encodes CASRLGQRNQPQHF.

Here the CDR3 reads CAIRFKREDGNEQFF. CDR3 DNA sequence: TGTGCCATCAGGTTTAAGCGGGAAGACGGCAATGAGCAGTTCTTC. The gene calls are TRBV10-3 and TRBJ2-1; 7 bases agree with TRBD2. Per germline, CDR1 ENHRY and CDR2 SYGVKD. The CDR3 length is 15 residues. V lost 6 bases and J lost 6; bases outside the gene matches: 11.

The chain links TRBV3-1 (or the pseudogene TRBV3-2) to TRBJ1-1; TRBD1 might be the D (6 bases). Per the germline V gene, CDR1 is LGHDT and CDR2 is YNNKEL (reference sequence). The CDR3 is 12 residues long. Trimming took off 5 bases at V and 4 bases at J, with 8 bases between the two ends. The CDR3, as DNA: TGTGCCAGCAGCAAGACAGGCACTGAAGCTTTCTTT. This translates into CASSKTGTEAFF.

The CDR3 DNA reads as TGTGCCATCAGTGAGGGGTTGCACACCGGGGAGCTGTTTTTT. This encodes CAISEGLHTGELFF. The gene calls are TRBV10-3 and TRBJ2-2; D call uncertain. V was shortened by 2 bases and J by 3 bases, with 7 bases between the two germline ends. The CDR3 runs to 14 residues. From germline, CDR1 is ENHRY and CDR2 SYGVKD.

V gene TRBV18 combines with J gene TRBJ1-5; D is unresolved. Germline V lookup: CDR1 KGHSH, CDR2 LQKENI. With 9 bases removed from V and 0 bases from J, the gap between germline ends came to 18 bases. The CDR3 length is 16 residues. CDR3 DNA: TGTGCCAGTTCGCCAACCCATGAAGGTAGCAATCAGCCCCAGCATTTT. This codes for CASSPTHEGSNQPQHF.

The J gene is TRBJ1-5, the V gene TRBV25-1, with TRBD1 matching over 7 bases. This CDR3 is 14 amino acids long. J was trimmed by 4 bases and V by 4 bases; bases with no gene match: 4. Germline V gives CDR1 MGHDK, CDR2 SYGVNS. CDR3 DNA: TGTGCCAGCAGTGCCGCGACAGGGAATCAGCCCCAGCATTTT. It encodes CASSAATGNQPQHF.

The chain couples TRBV27 to TRBJ1-5; D call uncertain. CDR1 and CDR2 (germline): MNHEY, SMNVEV (reference sequence). CDR3 length: 15 residues. With 1 base removed from V and 6 bases from J, the gap between germline ends came to 13 bases. The CDR3 is CASSLFGAGSQPQHF. The CDR3 region has the DNA TGTGCCAGCAGTTTATTTGGCGCTGGTAGTCAGCCCCAGCATTTT.

This sequence joins TRBV28 and TRBJ2-5, with 11 bases aligning to TRBD2. V shed 6 bases and J 0 bases; nucleotides not matched to a gene: 6. CDR3 length equals 16 residues. Germline V CDR1 and CDR2: MDHEN, SYDVKM. This CDR3 reads CASSGTSGAYQETQYF. The CDR3 DNA is TGTGCCAGCAGCGGGACTAGCGGAGCGTACCAAGAGACCCAGTACTTC.

J is TRBJ1-4 and V is TRBV28; D might be TRBD1 (6 bases). The germline CDR1 and CDR2 sequences are MDHEN and SYDVKM. The V gene lost 1 base and the J gene lost 8 bases, with 11 bases spanning the gap. CDR3 length: 14 residues. The CDR3 coding sequence is TGTGCCAGCAGTTTATCGGGGGGCGACGAAAAACTGTTTTTT. Protein product: CASSLSGGDEKLFF.

CDR3: CASSQEGLTSGRGIAKNIQYF. The CDR3 nucleotides read TGTGCCAGCAGCCAAGAGGGTTTGACTAGCGGGAGGGGTATAGCCAAAAACATTCAGTACTTC. The V call is TRBV4-2, the J call TRBJ2-4, with 14 bases aligning to TRBD2. Germline V gene sequence: CDR1 LGHNA, CDR2 YNFKEQ. The ends lost 0 bases at V and 0 bases at J; junction bases unmatched: 10. This CDR3 spans 21 amino acids.

The chain recombines TRBV30 with TRBJ2-2; 7 bases are a match to TRBD1. CDR3 length: 14 amino acids. The J segment lost 1 base and the V segment lost 3 bases, leaving 2 bases of the junction unmatched. Looked up from germline, CDR1 is GTSNPN and CDR2 is SVGIG (reference sequence). The CDR3 loop reads CAWRGTENTGELFF. For the CDR3, the DNA is TGTGCCTGGAGGGGGACAGAGAACACCGGGGAGCTGTTTTTT.

The chain combines TRBV7-2 with TRBJ2-4; D is unclear. CDR1 and CDR2 from the germline V gene are SGHTA and FQGNSA. The V gene lost 1 base and the J gene lost 0 bases, with 10 bases spanning the gap. The CDR3 has 16 amino acids. The CDR3 reads CASSLDPLGAKNIQYF. The CDR3 DNA is TGTGCCAGCAGCTTAGACCCCCTGGGAGCCAAAAACATTCAGTACTTC.

V and J are TRBV5-1 and TRBJ1-1; D is unresolved. CDR3 length: 13 residues. Germline CDR1 and CDR2: SGHRS and YFSETQ. Deletions cut 4 bases from V and 3 bases from J, with 10 bases between. This CDR3 is CASSTGRDTEAFF. The CDR3, as DNA: TGCGCCAGCAGCACCGGACGTGACACTGAAGCTTTCTTT.

The CDR3 sequence is CASSLFPGQGYEQYF. The CDR3, as DNA: TGTGCCAGCAGTTTATTCCCGGGCCAGGGCTACGAGCAGTACTTC. The V and J genes are TRBV28 and TRBJ2-7; D possibly corresponds to TRBD1 (5 bases). V lost 1 base and J lost 3, with 13 bases in between. The CDR3 runs 15 residues. Germline-derived CDR1 and CDR2 are MDHEN and SYDVKM.

CDR3 in amino acids: CAISELAGGADTQYF. Here the CDR3 DNA reads TGTGCCATCAGTGAACTAGCGGGGGGCGCGGATACGCAGTATTTT. The chain carries TRBV10-3 and TRBJ2-3; 12 bases map to TRBD2. The germline V gene encodes CDR1 ENHRY and CDR2 SYGVKD. The V gene end was trimmed by 3 bases and the J gene end by 6 bases; junction bases not matched to a gene: 4. The CDR3 sequence is 15 residues long.

This clone appeared a single time. The V gene is TRBV10-3, the J gene TRBJ1-1; tentative D call: TRBD1 (5 bases). The CDR3 loop spans 13 amino acids. The germline V gene encodes CDR1 ENHRY and CDR2 SYGVKD. V was pared by 11 bases and J by 6 bases, with 19 bases between. The DNA for the CDR3 is TGTGCCTCCATCACCAGGGTAAGCGCTGAAGCTTTCTTT. It specifies CASITRVSAEAFF.

This chain connects TRBV7-2 to TRBJ2-7, with 8 bases fitting TRBD1. The germline gives CDR1 SGHTA, CDR2 FQGNSA. V gave up 3 bases and J gave up 2 bases; unmatched junction bases: 3. This CDR3 has 14 amino acids. The CDR3 reads CASSFGQGTYEQYF. The CDR3 nucleotides are TGTGCCAGCAGCTTCGGACAGGGAACCTACGAGCAGTACTTC.

V and J are TRBV19 and TRBJ1-1, with TRBD1 as a possible D gene (6 bases). V lost 5 bases, J lost 4 bases, and 20 bases lay in between. Germline loops: CDR1 LNHDA, CDR2 SQIVND (reference sequence). The CDR3 totals 16 residues. The CDR3 spells CASSANREPLGTEAFF. CDR3 nucleotides: TGTGCCAGTAGTGCCAACAGGGAGCCCTTGGGCACTGAAGCTTTCTTT.

The chain links TRBV11-2 to TRBJ2-7; possibly TRBD1 or TRBD2 for D (6 bases each). Germline lookup yields CDR1 SGHAT and CDR2 FQNNGV. V lost 5 bases and J lost 4, with 18 bases in between. The CDR3 sequence is 15 residues long. The CDR3 here is CASSTERGAGYEQYF. CDR3 nucleotide sequence: TGTGCCAGCAGCACCGAGAGGGGGGCCGGGTACGAGCAGTACTTC.

This chain connects TRBV2 to TRBJ1-5, with a tentative D call TRBD1 (5 bases). Looked up from germline, CDR1 is SNHLY and CDR2 is FYNNEI. The CDR3 runs to 13 residues. Trimming took 6 bases from V and 5 from J, leaving 11 bases between them. The DNA of the CDR3 is TGTGCCAGCAGCGGACCGACAGATCAGCCCCAGCATTTT. Translation gives CASSGPTDQPQHF. The whole variable domain, remainder taken from reference TRBV2 and TRBJ1-5, is EPEVTQTPSHQVTQMGQEVILRCVPISNHLYFYWYRQILGQKVEFLVSFYNNEISEKSEIFDDQFSVERPDGSNFTLKIRSTKLEDSAMYFCASSGPTDQPQHFGDGTRLSIL.

The gene calls are TRBV19 and TRBJ2-3; 11 bases match TRBD1. Germline V lookup: CDR1 LNHDA, CDR2 SQIVND (reference sequence). With 7 bases clipped from V and 5 bases from J, the junction kept 8 bases outside the gene matches. This CDR3 contains 15 residues. The DNA of the CDR3 is TGTGCCAGTACTACCCGGGACAGGGGGGAAGATACGCAGTATTTT. It translates to CASTTRDRGEDTQYF.

The V call is TRBV15, the J call TRBJ2-1; 13 bases match TRBD2. CDR3 length: 16 amino acids. Germline lookup yields CDR1 LNHNV and CDR2 YYDKDF (reference sequence). The junction had 3 bases not matched to a gene; V was cut back by 1 base and J by 6 bases. This CDR3 is CATSRGTSGGLNEQFF. CDR3 coding DNA: TGTGCCACCAGCAGAGGGACTAGCGGGGGACTCAATGAGCAGTTCTTC.